This T cell receptor beta chain is drawn from a study of T cells in Graves' hyperthyroidism and ophthalmopathy. The table lists this clonotype with many counts. Trimming took off 0 bases at V and 7 bases at J, with 8 bases between the two ends. The CDR3 loop spans 12 amino acids. Germline values: CDR1 SGDLS, CDR2 YYNGEE. The investigators amplified TCR beta CDR3 regions from RNA transcripts. The TCR CDR3 was amplified in a first-round RT-PCR using the HTBI primer set. MiXCR was run by TCRdb on the multiplex PCR reads, yielding one entry per CDR3 protein. The data show some 300,000 distinct CDR3 sequences, less than 15% seen once. Thyroid ultrasound, orbital computed tomography, clinical symptoms, and serum thyroxine and TRAb underpinned diagnoses. This blood was taken when hyperthyroidism was first diagnosed, before any ophthalmopathy symptoms existed.

The TCR sequence derives from a woman in her twenties or thirties with Graves' hyperthyroidism that later progressed to Graves' ophthalmopathy. The sequenced sample consisted of blood. The rearrangement joins TRBV9 to TRBJ2-7; no reliable D call. CDR3 nucleotides: TGTGCCAGCAGCGTAGGAGGTGGGGAGCAGTACTTC. Its protein is CASSVGGGEQYF.